The clone carrying this T cell receptor (beta chain) was counted at least ten times. What it recognizes is unknown. The data belong to a study of regulatory T cells in long-lasting Graves disease. Findings of the study overall: For persistent Graves' patients, TCR diversity was lower than for newly diagnosed ones. Among samples with persistent disease, TRBV28, TRBJ1-2 and TRBJ2-5 were favored.

The CDR3 loop spans 14 amino acids. The V and J ends lost 7 bases and 5 bases respectively, with 15 bases between them. Germline V gives CDR1 MGHDK, CDR2 SYGVNS. Library construction for TCR beta used iRepertoire HTBI primers and Arm-PCR of CDR3 regions. One entry per CDR3 protein, called by TCRdb with MiXCR from the multiplex PCR reads. Of hundreds of thousands of distinct CDR3 sequences in the sample, 15% to 20% were seen once. The sample's time point: newly diagnosed GD, antithyroid drugs for less than 3 months. From RNA extracted from PBMCs, the TCR library was made. Those enrolled as patients came out of an endocrinology department in Xi'an, China.

Sequencing used peripheral blood mononuclear cells (PBMCs), obtained at new diagnosis, from a patient treated with antithyroid drugs. This chain uses TRBV25-1 with TRBJ2-1; D is undetermined. This TCR came from a female donor with Graves disease. The CDR3 sequence is CASKLEGLNNEQFF. CDR3 nucleotide sequence: TGTGCCAGCAAACTCGAAGGCCTGAACAATGAGCAGTTCTTC.